Listed below are T cell receptor beta chains from one sample, sequenced in a study. Via MiXCR, TCRdb re-called the RT-PCR reads, giving one row per CDR3 protein. Of more than 600,000 distinct CDR3 sequences in the sample, 12% to 15% were seen once. Sequenced: memory CD4+ T cells from blood. These TCRs come from a female donor in good health, serving as a healthy control. CDR3s include the opening cysteine and the closing phenylalanine or tryptophan. Each record gives: V gene, J gene, CDR3 protein.

>TRBV10-3|TRBJ2-2
CAIGLAGGSTGELFF
>TRBV20-1|TRBJ1-2
CSARLQGSDGYGYTF
>TRBV5-1|TRBJ2-1
CASIRDGSSYNEQFF
>TRBV20-1|TRBJ2-1
CSVPGLAGAGSYNEQFF
>TRBV7-2|TRBJ2-7
CASSSGLGYEQYF
>TRBV20-1|TRBJ1-2
CSAFQPLTNYGYTF
>TRBV29-1|TRBJ2-1
CSVVSGYPSNEQFF
>TRBV9|TRBJ2-2
CASSVGERGELFF
>TRBV4-1|TRBJ2-5
CASSQQAAAQETQYF
>TRBV27|TRBJ1-2
CASSVTPGRRYGYTF
>TRBV20-1|TRBJ2-1
CSARGRTSGIWNEQFF
>TRBV18|TRBJ2-7
CASSPPGSRVEQYF
>TRBV10-3|TRBJ2-7
CAISEFQGLAVDYEQYF
>TRBV9|TRBJ2-4
CASSVTSGGAVNIQYF
>TRBV27|TRBJ2-1
CASSLTGYNEQFF
>TRBV6-1|TRBJ1-2
CASSGPTGGGYTF
>TRBV29-1|TRBJ2-3
CSVSPPREADTQYF
>TRBV3-1|TRBJ2-7
CASSPGLGREQYF
>TRBV20-1|TRBJ1-1
CSADDRKNTEAFF
>TRBV9|TRBJ2-2
CASSVTGTGELFF
>TRBV27|TRBJ2-5
CASSRLLGGVVQETQYF
>TRBV21-1|TRBJ1-4
CASSTLTGVSANEKLFF